Sequencing of this TCR beta chain was carried out in a study of early T cells in non-severe SARS-CoV-2 infection. TCRdb reprocessed the 5' RACE reads via MiXCR and lists one record per CDR3 protein. In the table there are approximately 120,000 distinct CDR3 sequences, 15% of which are singletons. V was shortened by 5 bases and J by 0 bases, with 7 bases between the two germline ends. The CDR3 totals 13 residues. From germline, CDR1 is PRHDT and CDR2 FYEKMQ (reference sequence). The rearrangement joins TRBV13 to TRBJ1-1; no firm D call. This clonotype was obtained from an adult who was a healthcare worker with PCR-confirmed SARS-CoV-2 infection or an uninfected control (not recorded which). Specimen: whole blood. DNA of the CDR3: TGTGCCAGCAGCCCCCAAATGAACACTGAAGCTTTCTTT. Its translation: CASSPQMNTEAFF. The whole variable domain, filled in from reference TRBV13 and TRBJ1-1, reads AAGVIQSPRHLIKEKRETATLKCYPIPRHDTVYWYQQGPGQDPQFLISFYEKMQSDKGSIPDRFSAQQFSDYHSELNMSSLELGDSALYFCASSPQMNTEAFFGQGTRLTVV.